These 23 T cell receptor beta chains came from one sample sequenced in a study of CD8+CD57+ T cells in acquired aplastic anemia. Genomic DNA served as template for TCR beta VDJ and CDR3 profiling. TCRdb itself ran the reads through MiXCR, one entry per CDR3 protein. Of roughly 250,000 distinct CDR3 sequences listed, approximately 86% are singletons. Before being chosen for sequencing, patients had shown CD8+CD57+ cell expansion by flow cytometry. Sequencing was performed on sorted CD4+, CD8+, or CD8+CD57+ T cells (not recorded which) from PBMCs. Source of these receptors: a human donor with aplastic anemia.

This rearrangement joins TRBV7-9 to TRBJ2-3; D possibly uses TRBD1 or TRBD2 (5 bases each). With 3 bases removed from V and 13 bases from J, the gap between germline ends came to 20 bases. CDR3 length: 14 amino acids. Germline V CDR1 and CDR2: SEHNR, FQNEAQ (reference sequence). CDR3 sequence (DNA): TGTGCCAGCAGCTTTCAAGGAGGTGGGGGTAGCGAGTATTTT. Amino acids: CASSFQGGGGSEYF.

Concerning this clonotype itself: At one end the junction does not follow the germline gene, possibly because of a read error. This chain links TRBV7-6 with TRBJ1-1; D might be TRBD1 (5 bases). Looked up from germline, CDR1 is SGHVS and CDR2 is FNYEAQ. This CDR3 contains 16 residues. The CDR3 loop reads CASSLTPVTMDTQAFF. The DNA of the CDR3 is TGTGCCAGCAGCTTAACCCCCGTCACAATGGACACTCAAGCTTTCTTT.

This clonotype was found once. As the CDR3 is not closed by the conserved phenylalanine or tryptophan, this likely results from a read error. The chain is built from TRBV11-3 and TRBJ1-2; no clear D. The CDR3 totals 11 residues. Germline lookup yields CDR1 SGHNT and CDR2 YENEEA. The CDR3 DNA follows: TGTGCGAGCTGTCTCGAAGGTGGATACACCTCC. Translating it yields CASCLEGGYTS.

As for this clonotype: The junction and the germline gene differ at one end; a read error may be behind it. The rearrangement links TRBV7-9 to TRBJ2-3, with D possibly being TRBD2 (6 bases). CDR1 SEHNR and CDR2 FQNEAQ come from the germline V gene (reference sequence). The CDR3 sequence is 14 residues long. The CDR3 sequence: CASSLARGGETDDF. The DNA of the CDR3 is TGTGCCAGCAGCTTAGCAAGAGGCGGGGAGACCGATGATTTT.

Turning to this clonotype: The conserved final phenylalanine or tryptophan is absent from the CDR3, which likely points to a read error. CDR3 sequence: CASSLGSGQSQHY. The CDR3, as DNA: TGTGCCAGCAGCTTGGGCAGCGGGCAGTCCCAGCATTAT. The chain recombines TRBV7-9 with TRBJ1-5; no definite D call. CDR1 and CDR2 from the germline V gene are SEHNR and FQNEAQ (reference sequence). V lost 3 bases and J 11 bases, leaving 14 bases between the germline ends. This CDR3 has 13 amino acids.

Notes on this clonotype: A read error is likely, as this CDR3 ends without the conserved phenylalanine or tryptophan. Because the CDR3's place on the DNA is in doubt, the DNA is left out and the CDR3 is given as listed by TCRdb. The V and J genes are TRBV2 and TRBJ1-6; the table gives TRBD1 as D, unverified against the DNA. The CDR3 is 16 amino acids long, termini counted. CDR1 SNHLY and CDR2 FYNNEI come from the germline V gene. The CDR3 here is CASGAGGTDTKYFGPG.

The chain combines TRBV5-5 with TRBJ2-1, with TRBD2 matching 9 bases. Germline V lookup: CDR1 SGHKS, CDR2 YYEKEE (reference sequence). The CDR3 has 16 amino acids. J gave up 8 bases and V 2 bases, and 11 bases lay outside the gene matches. The chain's CDR3 is CASSLGFCGRAYEQFF. For the CDR3, the DNA is TGTGCCAGCAGCTTAGGTTTCTGCGGGAGGGCCTATGAGCAGTTCTTC.

The chain carries TRBV7-8 and TRBJ2-5, with 8 bases that match TRBD1. CDR3 length equals 15 residues. With V trimmed by 3 bases and J by 13 bases, 16 bases remained unmatched. Germline values: CDR1 SGHVS, CDR2 FQNEAQ. CDR3 amino acids: CASSFNVTGDTNAYF. In DNA form, the CDR3 reads TGTGCCAGCAGCTTTAATGTGACAGGGGACACTAACGCGTACTTC.

This clonotype occurred many times. The chain has TRBV6-4 and TRBJ2-7; the D gene is possibly TRBD2 (9 bases). Germline assignment: CDR1 MRHNA and CDR2 SNTAGT. CDR3 length: 17 residues. Trimming took off 4 bases at V and 6 bases at J, with 25 bases between the two ends. CDR3 nucleotides: TGTGCCAGCAGTGTCCTAGCGGGACAGGCGAACCTGGCCGAGCAGTACGTC. Amino acid sequence: CASSVLAGQANLAEQYV.

J is TRBJ2-6 and V is TRBV12-3 or TRBV12-4; perhaps TRBD2 as D (5 bases). The CDR3 totals 15 residues. V was trimmed by 10 bases and J by 2 bases, leaving 15 bases between them. For the CDR3, the DNA is TGTGCCAACAGCCACCACGGGGCTGGGGCCAACGTCCTGACTTTC. Protein sequence: CANSHHGAGANVLTF.

The chain uses TRBV2 and TRBJ2-3; tentatively, D is TRBD1 or TRBD2 (6 bases each). The CDR3 is made up of 12 amino acids. The germline V gene encodes CDR1 SNHLY and CDR2 FYNNEI. V was pared by 6 bases and J by 4 bases, with 8 bases between. The CDR3 sequence is CASRGGADTQYF. The DNA of the CDR3 is TGTGCCAGCAGGGGGGGCGCAGATACGCAGTATTTT.

This sequence joins TRBV20-1 and TRBJ1-5; 9 bases agree with TRBD1. This CDR3 is 14 amino acids long. The germline gives CDR1 DFQATT, CDR2 SNEGSKA (reference sequence). The trim removed 6 bases at V and 9 bases at J, leaving 12 bases unmatched. DNA for the CDR3: TGCAGTGCATTGGGACAGGGCCCATCTTGGCCCCAGCATTTT. This codes for CSALGQGPSWPQHF.

This clonotype was observed once. An end of the junction does not agree with germline; a read error may underlie this. The chain is built from TRBV7-2 and TRBJ2-7; 8 nucleotides agree with TRBD2. Germline lookup yields CDR1 SGHTA and CDR2 FQGNSA. The CDR3 consists of 13 residues. The CDR3 bases are TGTGCCAGCAGCTTACCCGGGGGGGACGAGCAGCACTTC. This sequence encodes CASSLPGGDEQHF.

This clonotype was seen only once. The rearrangement joins TRBV7-8 to TRBJ1-1; D might be TRBD1 (6 bases). Germline assignment: CDR1 SGHVS and CDR2 FQNEAQ. This CDR3 spans 14 amino acids. Trimming cost V 1 base and J 13 bases, with 19 bases left between them. The CDR3 DNA reads TGTGCCAGCAGCTTAGAGGGGGGGACCGATACGCATTTCTTT. It specifies CASSLEGGTDTHFF. Full variable domain (rest looked up from reference TRBV7-8 and TRBJ1-1): GAGVSQSPRYKVAKRGQDVALRCDPISGHVSLFWYQQALGQGPEFLTYFQNEAQLDKSGLPSDRFFAERPEGSVSTLKIQRTQQEDSAVYLCASSLEGGTDTHFFGQGTRLTVV.

This clonotype was detected only once. The V call is TRBV7-9, the J call TRBJ2-1; D is possibly TRBD2 (6 bases). The CDR3 consists of 15 residues. Trimming took off 5 bases at V and 10 bases at J, with 21 bases between the two ends. Per germline, CDR1 SEHNR and CDR2 FQNEAQ (reference sequence). The CDR3 DNA sequence: TGTGCCAGCAGCGTTCGACGAGGCGCGGGGAAGGAGCAGTTCTTC. Translated: CASSVRRGAGKEQFF. Full variable domain (missing parts from reference TRBV7-9 and TRBJ2-1): DTGVSQNPRHKITKRGQNVTFRCDPISEHNRLYWYRQTLGQGPEFLTYFQNEAQLEKSRLLSDRFSAERPKGSFSTLEIQRTEQGDSAMYLCASSVRRGAGKEQFFGPGTRLTVL.

The chain's CDR3 is CASSLEGTSLNGYTF. Written as DNA, the CDR3 is TGCGCCAGCAGCTTGGAAGGGACGTCCCTAAACGGCTACACCTTC. The J gene is TRBJ1-2, the V gene TRBV5-1; D is possibly TRBD1 (5 bases). CDR3 length: 15 amino acids. The germline V and J ends were trimmed by 0 bases and 8 bases, with 17 bases remaining between them. CDR1 SGHRS and CDR2 YFSETQ come from the germline V gene.

The genes are TRBV7-2 and TRBJ2-5, with 8 nucleotides matching TRBD2. Looked up from germline, CDR1 is SGHTA and CDR2 is FQGNSA. The CDR3 is made up of 14 amino acids. V was pared by 3 bases and J by 10 bases, with 10 bases of the junction left unmatched. CDR3 DNA sequence: TGTGCCAGCAGCTTCGGGGGGGCCCCCCCTGACCAGTACTTC. Protein product: CASSFGGAPPDQYF.

This clonotype has just a few counts. The DNA is left out, because the CDR3 cannot be placed on it with certainty; the CDR3 is given as TCRdb lists it. The genes are TRBV7-8 and TRBJ1-2. The CDR3 totals 16 residues, both ends included. CDR1 and CDR2 (germline): SGHVS, FQNEAQ. CDR3 in amino acids: CASSLDGAEQYVGYTF.

A word on this clonotype: The conserved final phenylalanine or tryptophan is absent from the CDR3, which likely points to a read error. The chain has TRBV2 and TRBJ1-2; 9 bases map to TRBD1. The CDR3 consists of 16 residues. J gave up 2 bases and V 8 bases, and 12 bases lay outside the gene matches. The V gene's germline CDR1 is SNHLY and CDR2 FYNNEI. The DNA of the CDR3 is TGTGCCAGCGGCGTAGCGGACAGGGGTGACAACTATGGCTACACCGTC. Protein product: CASGVADRGDNYGYTV.

J is TRBJ1-1 and V is TRBV9, with D unresolved. The CDR3 runs 13 residues. V dropped 0 bases and J dropped 3 bases, with 6 bases sitting between them. The germline CDR1 and CDR2 sequences are SGDLS and YYNGEE. CDR3 bases: TGTGCCAGCAGCGTAGCTCCAGACACTGAAGCTTTCTTT. As protein: CASSVAPDTEAFF.

This sequence joins TRBV19 and TRBJ1-1, with D maybe TRBD1 (5 bases). Trimming left V 4 bases short and J 8 bases short, with 5 bases between. From germline, CDR1 is LNHDA and CDR2 SQIVND (reference sequence). This CDR3 region has 10 residues. CDR3 nucleotides: TGTGCCAGTAGTAACAGGGAAGCTTTCTTT. This translates into CASSNREAFF.

On this clonotype itself: One junction end disagrees with the germline gene, perhaps due to a read error. The V call is TRBV7-7, the J call TRBJ2-7; TRBD2 might be the D (7 bases). CDR1 and CDR2 (germline): SSHAT, FNYEAQ (reference sequence). CDR3 length: 13 residues. The CDR3 region is CAVLGGAATQYFF. The DNA for the CDR3 is TGTGCCGTTCTTGGGGGGGCGGCCACCCAGTACTTCTTC.

This sequence joins TRBV5-4 and TRBJ2-1; D is unresolved. There are 14 residues in the CDR3. Trimming left V 2 bases short and J 5 bases short, with 11 bases between. Germline V CDR1 and CDR2: SGHNT, YYREEE (reference sequence). The CDR3 nucleotides read TGTGCCAGCAGCTTAGCCGTAGGCCACAATGAGCAGTTCTTC. Protein: CASSLAVGHNEQFF.